Shown below are 18 T cell receptor beta chains from a single sample sequenced in a study of control samples from healthy donors and cancer patients. Using immunoSEQ multiplex PCR, the repertoire was profiled, and TCRdb retains in-frame clones only, with some absent. This table has roughly 130,000 clones, 90% to 95% appearing once. The sequenced material came from PBMCs. The origin of the receptors is a man in his forties or fifties with head and neck cancer.

About this clone: The junction differs from germline at one of its ends, possibly a read error. The V gene is TRBV7-9, the J gene TRBJ2-1, with a tentative D call TRBD1 (6 bases). This CDR3 has 16 amino acids. CDR1 and CDR2 (germline): SEHNR, FQNEAQ (reference sequence). The CDR3 bases are TGTGCCAGCAGGCTCGACGGGACACTCTCCAACAATGAGCAGTTCTTC. Translation gives CASRLDGTLSNNEQFF.

The rearrangement joins TRBV27 to TRBJ1-1; perhaps TRBD1 as D (6 bases). In germline, CDR1 is MNHEY, CDR2 SMNVEV (reference sequence). There are 14 residues in the CDR3. V was cut by 4 bases and J by 4 bases, with 13 bases left in between. The CDR3 DNA is TGTGCCAGCAGTTCGAAACAGGGTGGCACTGAAGCTTTCTTT. Translated: CASSSKQGGTEAFF.

This clone was observed a few times. The rearrangement uses TRBV10-3 and TRBJ2-1, with TRBD1 matching over 11 bases. The germline gives CDR1 ENHRY, CDR2 SYGVKD. V gave up 2 bases and J gave up 12 bases; unmatched junction bases: 9. CDR3 length equals 15 residues. The CDR3 DNA follows: TGTGCCATCAGTGAGCCGGGACAGGGGGTAGGGGTGCAGTTCTTC. The encoded protein is CAISEPGQGVGVQFF.

V usage is TRBV11-2 and J usage is TRBJ2-2, with a tentative D call TRBD1 (6 bases). In germline, CDR1 is SGHAT, CDR2 FQNNGV. V was cut by 5 bases and J by 1 base, with 14 bases left in between. The CDR3 extends over 16 amino acids. The CDR3 bases are TGTGCCAGCAGCCATTACCGGGACAAGAACACCGGGGAGCTGTTTTTT. Its translation: CASSHYRDKNTGELFF. Together with reference TRBV11-2 and TRBJ2-2, the CDR3 gives the full variable domain: EAGVAQSPRYKIIEKRQSVAFWCNPISGHATLYWYQQILGQGPKLLIQFQNNGVVDDSQLPKDRFSAERLKGVDSTLKIQPAKLEDSAVYLCASSHYRDKNTGELFFGEGSRLTVL.

This clone was recorded once. V is TRBV5-6 and J is TRBJ2-7; D is perhaps TRBD2 (6 bases). Germline V lookup: CDR1 SGHDT, CDR2 YYEEEE. The V end lost 4 bases, the J end lost 4 bases, and 21 bases lay between the germline ends. The CDR3 contains 16 residues. For the CDR3, the DNA is TGTGCCAGCAGCCTCCTCGGAAGACTAGATTCATACGAGCAGTACTTC. Protein product: CASSLLGRLDSYEQYF.

The chain is built from TRBV30 and TRBJ2-1; tentative D call: TRBD2 (6 bases). There are 14 residues in the CDR3. Germline assignment: CDR1 GTSNPN and CDR2 SVGIG (reference sequence). V was trimmed by 7 bases and J by 0 bases, leaving 13 bases between them. The CDR3 reads CAYGTHYSYNEQFF. The CDR3 region has the DNA TGTGCCTACGGGACTCACTACTCCTACAATGAGCAGTTCTTC.

The chain is built from TRBV19 and TRBJ2-1, with a tentative D call TRBD2 (5 bases). With 8 bases removed from V and 4 bases from J, the gap between germline ends came to 15 bases. The CDR3 has 14 residues. Germline values: CDR1 LNHDA, CDR2 SQIVND (reference sequence). CDR3 in amino acids: CASHPRRGYNEQFF. CDR3 DNA sequence: TGTGCCAGTCATCCAAGACGCGGGTACAATGAGCAGTTCTTC.

This chain links TRBV20-1 with TRBJ1-2, with D possibly being TRBD1 (5 bases). The CDR3 is 18 amino acids. Germline-derived CDR1 and CDR2 are DFQATT and SNEGSKA (reference sequence). V was pared by 3 bases and J by 4 bases, with 27 bases between. The CDR3 DNA sequence: TGCAGTGCTAGTAACCACCTAGCCACTTCGGACATAACCTATGGCTACACCTTC. Its translation is CSASNHLATSDITYGYTF.

This clone was counted once. This rearrangement joins TRBV6-6 to TRBJ1-4; 7 positions match TRBD1. CDR3 size: 16 residues. The ends lost 5 bases at V and 6 bases at J; junction bases unmatched: 12. Looked up from germline, CDR1 is MNHNY and CDR2 is SVGAGI (reference sequence). CDR3 in DNA: TGTGCCAGCAGTCGACTTCCGGGACAGTCGGATGAAAAACTGTTTTTT. Amino acids: CASSRLPGQSDEKLFF.

This sequence joins TRBV10-2 and TRBJ1-6, with D unclear. The germline gives CDR1 WSHSY, CDR2 SAAADI. V was pared by 2 bases and J by 0 bases, with 11 bases between. This CDR3 has 17 residues. CDR3 coding DNA: TGCGCCAGCAGTGAGATAGACCTGAGCTCCTATAATTCACCCCTCCACTTT. It specifies CASSEIDLSSYNSPLHF.

V is TRBV30 and J is TRBJ1-1, with D unclear. Per the germline V gene, CDR1 is GTSNPN and CDR2 is SVGIG (reference sequence). This CDR3 comprises 14 residues. Trimming cost V 3 bases and J 6 bases, with 17 bases left between them. The CDR3 protein is CAWSLGVELPEAFF. For the CDR3, the DNA is TGTGCCTGGAGCTTAGGCGTAGAGCTGCCTGAAGCTTTCTTT.

The chain employs TRBV4-3 and TRBJ1-1; unclear D gene. In germline, CDR1 is LGHNA, CDR2 YSLEER. This CDR3 has 15 amino acids. The V end was cut by 3 bases, the J end by 4 bases, with 15 bases between. The DNA of the CDR3 is TGCGCCAGCAGCCAGGCCCCGGGAGTTGGCACTGAAGCTTTCTTT. This codes for CASSQAPGVGTEAFF.

This rearrangement joins TRBV4-3 to TRBJ2-3; no clear D. The V gene lost 0 bases and the J gene lost 0 bases, with 13 bases spanning the gap. Germline CDR1 LGHNA, CDR2 YSLEER. CDR3 length equals 17 residues. CDR3 protein: CASSQDRAGSSTDTQYF. CDR3 sequence (DNA): TGCGCCAGCAGCCAAGATCGGGCAGGTAGTAGCACAGATACGCAGTATTTT.

The chain links TRBV7-2 to TRBJ2-3; 15 bases are a match to TRBD2. J lost 6 bases, V lost 5 bases, and 6 bases had no gene match. The CDR3 contains 16 residues. Germline V lookup: CDR1 SGHTA, CDR2 FQGNSA. The DNA for the CDR3 is TGTGCCAGCAGCCCGGGACTAGCGGGGGGCAGGGATACGCAGTATTTT. Residues: CASSPGLAGGRDTQYF. The whole variable domain, filled in from reference TRBV7-2 and TRBJ2-3, reads GAGVSQSPSNKVTEKGKDVELRCDPISGHTALYWYRQSLGQGLEFLIYFQGNSAPDKSGLPSDRFSAERTGGSVSTLTIQRTQQEDSAVYLCASSPGLAGGRDTQYFGPGTRLTVL.

The chain carries TRBV7-2 and TRBJ2-2, with D unclear. Germline assignment: CDR1 SGHTA and CDR2 FQGNSA. There are 17 residues in the CDR3. Between the trimmed V and J ends, which lost 2 bases and 6 bases, there was a span of 19 bases. The CDR3, as DNA: TGTGCCAGCAGCTTACCAGTATCCGTTTGGGAATCCGGGGAGCTGTTTTTT. Translating it yields CASSLPVSVWESGELFF.

The genes are TRBV6-6 and TRBJ2-7; no definite D call. Trimming cost V 0 bases and J 2 bases, with 14 bases left between them. Germline assignment: CDR1 MNHNY and CDR2 SVGAGI (reference sequence). The CDR3 consists of 16 residues. The CDR3 protein is CASSYSKVRSTYEQYF. The CDR3 DNA reads TGTGCCAGCAGTTACTCGAAAGTCAGATCTACCTACGAGCAGTACTTC.

V and J are TRBV7-9 and TRBJ2-7; 7 bases line up with TRBD1. The CDR3 totals 14 residues. After removal of 7 bases from V and 3 bases from J, the junction contained 9 bases not matched to a gene. Germline assignment: CDR1 SEHNR and CDR2 FQNEAQ (reference sequence). The CDR3 bases are TGTGCCAGCACCGCGACAGGGTCCGGCTACGAGCAGTACTTC. It specifies CASTATGSGYEQYF.

V usage is TRBV3-1 (or the pseudogene TRBV3-2) and J usage is TRBJ2-7; possibly TRBD1 for D (5 bases). The germline CDR1 and CDR2 sequences are LGHDT and YNNKEL (reference sequence). Trimming removed 0 bases at V and 2 bases at J, with 14 bases between. CDR3 size: 16 residues. CDR3 protein: CASSQEAGPNAYEQYF. The CDR3 nucleotides read TGTGCCAGCAGCCAAGAGGCAGGGCCCAATGCCTACGAGCAGTACTTC.